The 30 T cell receptor beta chains given below trace back to one sample, sequenced in a study of T cell changes during pregnancy in multiple sclerosis. The method was immunoSEQ multiplex PCR; TCRdb's version includes in-frame clones alone and lacks a portion of them. Of about 80,000 clones listed, about 91% are singletons. Material: peripheral blood, obtained before pregnancy. These receptors all stem from a female donor with multiple sclerosis, enrolled in a pregnancy study.

The chain links TRBV7-9 to TRBJ1-3; D unresolved. Looked up from germline, CDR1 is SEHNR and CDR2 is FQNEAQ (reference sequence). V lost 4 bases to trimming and J lost 0 bases, with 22 bases between them. This CDR3 comprises 19 residues. The CDR3 reads CASSSPWTTTSFSGNTIYF. The CDR3 DNA is TGTGCCAGCAGCTCCCCATGGACTACTACCTCCTTCTCTGGAAACACCATATATTTT.

CDR3 DNA: TGCAGCGTAGGGGGAAGCAATCAGCCCCAGCATTTT. It specifies CSVGGSNQPQHF. The chain recombines TRBV29-1 with TRBJ1-5; a weak D match, TRBD1 (6 bases). V gave up 6 bases and J gave up 1 base, with 7 bases separating them. CDR3 length: 12 residues. The V gene's germline CDR1 is SQVTM and CDR2 ANQGSEA.

This clone is a singleton in its sample. The chain combines TRBV19 with TRBJ2-2; 8 bases fit TRBD1. Germline V gene lookup returns CDR1 LNHDA and CDR2 SQIVND (reference sequence). Trimming took 6 bases from V and 6 from J; bases not matched to a gene: 9. This CDR3 has 15 residues. The CDR3 DNA reads as TGTGCCAGTAGGGGGACAGGTTCACCCCCCGGGGAGCTGTTTTTT. Its protein product is CASRGTGSPPGELFF.

This clone was seen once. The V and J genes are TRBV5-6 and TRBJ2-2; 7 nucleotides align to TRBD1. Germline trimming cut 3 bases from V and 10 bases from J; bases unmatched to any gene: 18. Per the germline V gene, CDR1 is SGHDT and CDR2 is YYEEEE. The CDR3 length is 17 residues. CDR3 sequence: CASSSQGTATRSSELFF. CDR3 coding DNA: TGTGCCAGCAGCTCCCAAGGGACAGCTACTAGATCGTCGGAGCTGTTTTTT.

The rearrangement joins TRBV5-6 to TRBJ1-1, with TRBD1 matching over 9 bases. The germline V gene has CDR1 SGHDT and CDR2 YYEEEE. V lost 3 bases, J lost 1 base, and 4 bases stayed unmatched. CDR3 size: 15 residues. CDR3 sequence: CASSWGTGKNTEAFF. The DNA for the CDR3 is TGTGCCAGCAGCTGGGGGACAGGGAAGAACACTGAAGCTTTCTTT. Full variable domain (remainder filled in from reference TRBV5-6 and TRBJ1-1): DAGVTQSPTHLIKTRGQQVTLRCSPKSGHDTVSWYQQALGQGPQFIFQYYEEEERQRGNFPDRFSGHQFPNYSSELNVNALLLGDSALYLCASSWGTGKNTEAFFGQGTRLTVV.

The genes are TRBV6-6 and TRBJ2-1; D might be TRBD1 (6 bases). Trimming stripped 2 bases from V and 7 bases from J, with 9 bases between. Looked up from germline, CDR1 is MNHNY and CDR2 is SVGAGI (reference sequence). The CDR3 consists of 13 residues. CDR3 coding DNA: TGTGCCAGCAGTTACAGCAGGGGAAATGAGCAGTTCTTC. Its protein product is CASSYSRGNEQFF.

This CDR3 reads CASTDFSGGDSYEQYF. CDR3 DNA: TGTGCCAGCACCGACTTTAGCGGGGGGGATTCCTACGAGCAGTACTTC. The V and J genes are TRBV6-6 and TRBJ2-7; 11 bases fit TRBD2. V was clipped by 7 bases and J by 1 base; unmatched bases: 9. The CDR3 spans 16 residues. In germline, CDR1 is MNHNY, CDR2 SVGAGI (reference sequence).

The CDR3 DNA is TGTGCCAGCAGCGGGGACAGGGGTATGGGCGAGCAGTACTTC. Residues: CASSGDRGMGEQYF. The rearrangement uses TRBV2 and TRBJ2-7; 10 bases map to TRBD1. CDR1 and CDR2 (germline): SNHLY, FYNNEI. V lost 6 bases to trimming and J lost 6 bases; unmatched junction nucleotides: 8. The CDR3 runs 14 residues.

The chain employs TRBV9 and TRBJ2-5; 8 nucleotides agree with TRBD2. The CDR3 covers 13 residues. In germline, CDR1 is SGDLS, CDR2 YYNGEE. Trimming at V came to 0 bases and at J to 5 bases, leaving 0 bases not matched to a gene. The DNA of the CDR3 is TGTGCCAGCAGCGTAGCTAGCGGGGAGACCCAGTACTTC. Its protein is CASSVASGETQYF.

The chain joins TRBV5-1 to TRBJ1-6; tentatively, D is TRBD1 (5 bases). The CDR3 loop spans 14 amino acids. Germline V gene data show CDR1 as SGHRS and CDR2 as YFSETQ. The V and J ends lost 4 bases and 10 bases respectively, with 15 bases between them. The CDR3 sequence is CASSGGTWESPLHF. The CDR3 DNA sequence: TGCGCCAGCAGCGGCGGGACCTGGGAGTCACCCCTCCACTTT.

A single count supports this clone. The chain links TRBV4-1 to TRBJ2-2, with no clear D. The CDR3 has 14 amino acids. The germline V gene encodes CDR1 MGHRA and CDR2 YSYEKL. The ends were cut back, 1 base at V and 6 bases at J, with 9 bases in the middle. For the CDR3, the DNA is TGCGCCAGCAGCCAAGCAGGTCTCGCCGGGGAGCTGTTTTTT. Protein product: CASSQAGLAGELFF.

In this sample, this clone turned up a few times. This chain uses TRBV6-5 with TRBJ1-5, with a weak D call TRBD1 (5 bases). Trimming stripped 7 bases from V and 5 bases from J, with 9 bases between. The CDR3 covers 12 residues. Germline V lookup: CDR1 MNHEY, CDR2 SVGAGI. DNA of the CDR3: TGTGCCAGCAAAACAGGCGATCAGCCCCAGCATTTT. Its translation: CASKTGDQPQHF.

This CDR3 reads CASSLLSPGELFF. The DNA for the CDR3 is TGTGCCAGCAGCTTATTATCTCCCGGGGAGCTGTTTTTT. The chain links TRBV7-3 to TRBJ2-2; D uncertain. The CDR3 has 13 residues. Germline V gene data show CDR1 as SGHTA and CDR2 as FQGTGA. Trimming shortened V by 2 bases and J by 6 bases, and 7 bases separated the two germline ends.

CDR3 region: CASRNRQQGSGNTIYF. CDR3 coding DNA: TGTGCCAGCAGAAACAGACAACAGGGCTCTGGAAACACCATATATTTT. The V gene is TRBV2, the J gene TRBJ1-3, with a possible D match to TRBD1 (6 bases). The CDR3 covers 16 residues. Trimming took 6 bases from V and 0 from J, leaving 15 bases between them. Germline V gene data show CDR1 as SNHLY and CDR2 as FYNNEI.

The chain employs TRBV11-2 and TRBJ1-6; a weak D match, TRBD1 (5 bases). In germline, CDR1 is SGHAT, CDR2 FQNNGV. The V gene lost 1 base and the J gene lost 3 bases, with 16 bases spanning the gap. This CDR3 comprises 18 residues. CDR3 amino acids: CASSLGRAAFLYNSPLHF. As DNA, the CDR3 is TGTGCCAGCAGCTTAGGCAGGGCCGCTTTTCTCTATAATTCACCCCTCCACTTT.

The rearrangement links TRBV9 to TRBJ2-3; 8 nucleotides line up with TRBD2. V shed 0 bases, J shed 8 bases, and the junction held 5 bases outside the gene matches. Germline loops: CDR1 SGDLS, CDR2 YYNGEE. The CDR3 runs to 14 residues. CDR3 DNA: TGTGCCAGCAGCGTAGAGGGCGGGGGGAGTACGCAGTATTTT. Residues: CASSVEGGGSTQYF.

This chain links TRBV5-4 with TRBJ2-3, with 11 bases aligning to TRBD2. CDR1 is SGHNT and CDR2 is YYREEE in the germline V gene (reference sequence). V lost 4 bases to trimming and J lost 2 bases; unmatched junction nucleotides: 6. The CDR3 is 16 amino acids. This CDR3 is CASSMTSGALTDTQYF. CDR3 in DNA: TGTGCCAGCAGCATGACTAGCGGGGCCCTCACAGATACGCAGTATTTT.

The genes are TRBV7-8 and TRBJ2-7; D unresolved. V was clipped by 5 bases and J by 6 bases, with 11 bases between them. Germline V gene sequence: CDR1 SGHVS, CDR2 FQNEAQ. The CDR3 is 12 amino acids. CDR3 amino acids: CASSPVRSEQYF. In DNA form, the CDR3 reads TGTGCCAGCAGCCCGGTTCGGAGCGAGCAGTACTTC.

The chain has TRBV7-8 and TRBJ2-7; possibly TRBD1 for D (6 bases). From germline, CDR1 is SGHVS and CDR2 FQNEAQ. With 5 bases removed from V and 5 bases from J, the gap between germline ends came to 10 bases. This CDR3 spans 12 amino acids. The CDR3 protein is CASSPQGHEQYF. For the CDR3, the DNA is TGTGCCAGCAGCCCACAGGGACACGAGCAGTACTTC.

V usage is TRBV27 and J usage is TRBJ2-3, with 7 bases aligning to TRBD2. V shed 2 bases, J shed 2 bases, and the junction held 7 bases outside the gene matches. This CDR3 is 16 amino acids long. Per germline, CDR1 MNHEY and CDR2 SMNVEV (reference sequence). CDR3 in amino acids: CASSLMGGGVTDTQYF. CDR3 DNA sequence: TGTGCCAGCAGTTTAATGGGTGGGGGGGTCACAGATACGCAGTATTTT.

The chain links TRBV2 to TRBJ1-4; unclear D gene. The ends were cut back, 4 bases at V and 5 bases at J, with 11 bases in the middle. CDR1 and CDR2 from the germline V gene are SNHLY and FYNNEI. This CDR3 contains 14 residues. Written as DNA, the CDR3 is TGTGCCAGCAGTGCCGGCAGGATGAATGAAAAACTGTTTTTT. Its translation is CASSAGRMNEKLFF.

The chain has TRBV7-6 and TRBJ2-1; 10 bases are shared with TRBD2. The germline gives CDR1 SGHVS, CDR2 FNYEAQ. Trimming removed 5 bases from V and 1 base from J; junction bases left unmatched: 5. The CDR3 sequence is 16 residues long. CDR3 protein: CASSLSSGGSYNEQFF. For the CDR3, the DNA is TGTGCCAGCAGCCTCTCTAGCGGGGGATCCTACAATGAGCAGTTCTTC.

The rearrangement joins TRBV27 to TRBJ2-3; 10 positions agree with TRBD1. The CDR3 extends over 16 amino acids. V was pared by 4 bases and J by 0 bases, with 4 bases of the junction left unmatched. CDR1 MNHEY and CDR2 SMNVEV come from the germline V gene (reference sequence). The CDR3 protein is CASSWWDRGSTDTQYF. In nucleotides, the CDR3 is TGTGCCAGCAGTTGGTGGGACAGGGGAAGCACAGATACGCAGTATTTT.

The rearrangement links TRBV6-1 to TRBJ2-5; D gene uncertain. There are 10 residues in the CDR3. CDR1 and CDR2 from the germline V gene are MNHNS and SASEGT. V was pared by 8 bases and J by 4 bases, with 5 bases between. The CDR3: CASLLETQYF. The CDR3 DNA follows: TGTGCCAGCTTACTAGAGACCCAGTACTTC.

The CDR3 DNA is TGTGCCAGCAGCTTAGGCAAAGCGGGGGGAGAGGAGACCCAGTACTTC. It is translated as CASSLGKAGGEETQYF. V is TRBV7-9 and J is TRBJ2-5, with 9 bases that match TRBD2. CDR1 and CDR2 (germline): SEHNR, FQNEAQ (reference sequence). V shed 1 base, J shed 5 bases, and the junction held 8 bases outside the gene matches. The length of the CDR3 is 16 residues.

This clone was picked up one time. V is TRBV5-4 and J is TRBJ1-1, with 9 bases that match TRBD1. The germline gives CDR1 SGHNT, CDR2 YYREEE (reference sequence). CDR3 size: 17 residues. The J segment lost 0 bases and the V segment lost 4 bases, leaving 10 bases of the junction unmatched. The CDR3 DNA follows: TGTGCCAGCAGCCTATTTAAGGGACAGGGTGTGAACACTGAAGCTTTCTTT. This encodes CASSLFKGQGVNTEAFF.

This rearrangement joins TRBV27 to TRBJ2-7; 12 bases fit TRBD2. Germline values: CDR1 MNHEY, CDR2 SMNVEV (reference sequence). V lost 2 bases, J lost 1 base, and 9 bases stayed unmatched. The CDR3 covers 18 residues. CDR3 region: CASSLELGTSGRSYEQYF. The CDR3 DNA follows: TGTGCCAGCAGTTTAGAGTTGGGGACTAGCGGGCGTTCCTACGAGCAGTACTTC.

The V and J genes are TRBV5-1 and TRBJ1-1; D might be TRBD1 (6 bases). Per the germline V gene, CDR1 is SGHRS and CDR2 is YFSETQ. The CDR3 runs to 14 residues. The ends were cut back, 3 bases at V and 4 bases at J, with 13 bases in the middle. CDR3 nucleotides: TGCGCCAGCAGCTCTACAGGGATCCTCACTGAAGCTTTCTTT. Its protein product is CASSSTGILTEAFF.

This chain joins TRBV4-2 and TRBJ2-1; 7 bases are shared with TRBD2. The CDR3 sequence is 15 residues long. The V gene's germline CDR1 is LGHNA and CDR2 YNFKEQ. V gave up 4 bases and J gave up 3 bases; unmatched junction bases: 6. DNA for the CDR3: TGTGCCAGCAGCCGGGACGGGGGGTACTACAATGAGCAGTTCTTC. This gives the protein CASSRDGGYYNEQFF.

This clone was observed once. The sample has other DNA sequences that encode this CDR3 too. The chain recombines TRBV19 with TRBJ2-7; 10 nucleotides agree with TRBD1. In germline, CDR1 is LNHDA, CDR2 SQIVND (reference sequence). V lost 6 bases and J lost 1; bases outside the gene matches: 3. The CDR3 covers 14 residues. CDR3: CASSDRGQSYEQYF. For the CDR3, the DNA is TGTGCCAGTAGCGACAGGGGGCAGTCCTACGAGCAGTACTTC.